This T cell receptor beta chain is from a study of T cell responses to AZD1222 COVID-19 vaccine. TCRdb keeps only in-frame clones here, not all; method: immunoSEQ multiplex PCR. The repertoire holds 100,000 or so clones, with around 90% as singletons. Source: peripheral blood, taken on day 0 of AZD1222 vaccination. This sequence originates from an adult in good health.

CDR3 amino acids: CASSEVGRNYNEQFF. The CDR3 DNA reads TGTGCCAGCAGCGAAGTCGGTAGAAATTACAATGAGCAGTTCTTC. The chain recombines TRBV4-2 with TRBJ2-1; D ambiguous. The V gene lost 5 bases and the J gene lost 4 bases, with 15 bases spanning the gap. The CDR3 is 15 amino acids. The germline V gene has CDR1 LGHNA and CDR2 YNFKEQ.